This T cell receptor beta chain is drawn from a study of shared clonotypes between healthy human individuals. The wider study: With ages of 18 to 49, the donors were two women and three men.

Genomic DNA from each subset was divided evenly over several immunoSEQ plates. Sequenced by immunoSEQ multiplex PCR; TCRdb stores in-frame clones only, minus some. The sample lists a few million clones; around nine tenths were seen once. V shed 4 bases and J shed 0 bases, with 13 bases lying between them. The germline V gene has CDR1 SQVTM and CDR2 ANQGSEA. The CDR3 extends over 15 amino acids. The sequence came from a man between 18 and 29 years old in good health. The chain links TRBV29-1 to TRBJ2-4; D tentatively reads TRBD1 or TRBD2 (5 bases each). Sequenced material: naive CD4+ T cells sorted from blood. Subset in this sample: CD45RA+ positively selected. The CDR3 sequence: CSVAPGTLAKNIQYF. The CDR3 nucleotides are TGCAGCGTTGCCCCCGGGACCCTAGCCAAAAACATTCAGTACTTC.